Each of the 8 T cell receptor beta chains below was sequenced from the same sample in a study of T cells in Graves' hyperthyroidism and ophthalmopathy. It was RNA transcripts that yielded the amplified TCR beta CDR3 regions. The primer set for the first-round RT-PCR of the TCR CDR3 was HTBI. TCRdb passed the multiplex PCR reads through MiXCR, listing each CDR3 protein once. The data contain around 420,000 distinct CDR3 sequences, about 15% of them singletons. The sample was blood. The receptors come from a woman in her late teens or twenties with Graves' hyperthyroidism.

This clonotype has at least ten counts. V gene TRBV9 combines with J gene TRBJ2-3; D may be TRBD2 (5 bases). Deletions cut 4 bases from V and 6 bases from J, with 9 bases between. This CDR3 spans 12 amino acids. Germline lookup yields CDR1 SGDLS and CDR2 YYNGEE. The CDR3 sequence: CASSSWEDTQYF. Written as DNA, the CDR3 is TGTGCCAGCAGCAGTTGGGAGGATACGCAGTATTTT.

This clonotype occurred many times. The gene calls are TRBV9 and TRBJ2-1; 9 bases align to TRBD1. Trimming took 3 bases from V and 7 from J; bases not matched to a gene: 8. Germline-derived CDR1 and CDR2 are SGDLS and YYNGEE. This CDR3 comprises 15 residues. CDR3 residues: CASSGMGQGYNEQFF. Here the CDR3 DNA reads TGTGCCAGCAGCGGAATGGGACAGGGATATAATGAGCAGTTCTTC.

The chain has TRBV6-4 and TRBJ1-5; tentatively, D is TRBD1 (6 bases). V lost 6 bases, J lost 7 bases, and 13 bases lay in between. This CDR3 region has 13 residues. Germline CDR1 is MRHNA and CDR2 is SNTAGT. CDR3 bases: TGTGCCAGCAGATCGACAGGATCCCAGCCCCAGCATTTT. Translating it yields CASRSTGSQPQHF.

This clonotype has at least ten counts. The genes are TRBV12-3 or TRBV12-4 and TRBJ2-1; 10 positions agree with TRBD2. Trimming took 6 bases from V and 5 from J; bases not matched to a gene: 4. The CDR3 is made up of 14 amino acids. The CDR3 spells CASRLAGANNEQFF. The CDR3, as DNA: TGTGCCAGCAGGCTAGCGGGAGCGAACAATGAGCAGTTCTTC.

This clonotype was recorded at least ten times. The rearrangement joins TRBV3-1 to TRBJ2-1, with D perhaps matching TRBD2 (5 bases). CDR3 length: 14 amino acids. V lost 1 base to trimming and J lost 8 bases, with 12 bases between them. Germline V lookup: CDR1 LGHDT, CDR2 YNNKEL (reference sequence). The CDR3 coding sequence is TGTGCCAGCAGCCAAGCCAAAACGAGGGATGAGCAGTTCTTC. This sequence encodes CASSQAKTRDEQFF.

The sample holds many counts of this clonotype. The rearrangement links TRBV10-3 to TRBJ2-7; D perhaps matches TRBD2 (5 bases). This CDR3 spans 13 amino acids. Germline V lookup: CDR1 ENHRY, CDR2 SYGVKD. The V and J ends lost 0 bases and 7 bases respectively, with 10 bases between them. The CDR3 protein is CAISESGGWEQYF. CDR3 coding DNA: TGTGCCATCAGTGAGTCCGGAGGATGGGAGCAGTACTTC.

This clonotype was seen many times. The V and J genes are TRBV20-1 and TRBJ1-3; D is perhaps TRBD1 (6 bases). The CDR3 has 13 residues. Germline V gene sequence: CDR1 DFQATT, CDR2 SNEGSKA (reference sequence). V lost 4 bases, J lost 2 bases, and 9 bases lay in between. CDR3 DNA: TGCAGTGCTAATCGACAGGCTGGAAACACCATATATTTT. Its protein is CSANRQAGNTIYF.

This clonotype has at least ten counts. The chain joins TRBV5-6 to TRBJ2-7; TRBD1 might be the D (7 bases). Trimming pared 3 bases from V and 4 bases from J, leaving 20 bases between. The germline gives CDR1 SGHDT, CDR2 YYEEEE. CDR3 size: 16 residues. In DNA form, the CDR3 reads TGTGCCAGCAGCTCCGCCGACAGGGAGGTTGGATACGAGCAGTACTTC. As protein: CASSSADREVGYEQYF.